Given below is one TCR beta chain in context. Its specificity is not known. CDR1 and CDR2 from the germline V gene are MGHRA and YSYEKL. The CDR3 covers 16 residues. With 1 base clipped from V and 5 bases from J, the junction kept 6 bases outside the gene matches. This entry belongs to a study of cytomegalovirus exposure and HLA in healthy donors. At the level of the study: The Caucasian-associated ancestry cluster held 65% to 90% of 398 genotyped donors.

Nominally healthy donors provided the samples, though records likely missed some immune exposures. Use of 60 Vbeta and 13 Jbeta primers characterized the PCR. The table came from immunoSEQ multiplex PCR; TCRdb's copy has only in-frame clones and leaves some out. The sample has some 110,000 clones, 55% to 65% seen once. Broader study findings: Presence/absence results assume similar sequencing depth per donor, which may not hold. Usually a TCR sequence was rare, but some public TCRs were found in many donors.

Sequenced: PBMCs. The clonotype was recovered from a woman in her twenties or thirties in good health and CMV-seronegative. The rearrangement uses TRBV4-1 and TRBJ2-3; 10 nucleotides line up with TRBD2. The DNA for the CDR3 is TGCGCCAGCAGCCAAGCGCTAGCGGGAGCCGAAGATACGCAGTATTTT. Encoded protein: CASSQALAGAEDTQYF.